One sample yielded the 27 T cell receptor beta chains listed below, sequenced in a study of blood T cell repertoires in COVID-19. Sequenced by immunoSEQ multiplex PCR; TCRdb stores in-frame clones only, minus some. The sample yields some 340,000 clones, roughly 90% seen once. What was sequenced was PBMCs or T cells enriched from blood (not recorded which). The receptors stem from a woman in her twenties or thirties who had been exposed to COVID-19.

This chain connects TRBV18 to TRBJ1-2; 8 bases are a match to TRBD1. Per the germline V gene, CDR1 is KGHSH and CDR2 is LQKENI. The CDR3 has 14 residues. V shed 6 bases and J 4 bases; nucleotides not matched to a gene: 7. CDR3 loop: CASSQKGQGYGYTF. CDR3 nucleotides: TGTGCCAGCTCCCAGAAAGGACAGGGCTATGGCTACACCTTC.

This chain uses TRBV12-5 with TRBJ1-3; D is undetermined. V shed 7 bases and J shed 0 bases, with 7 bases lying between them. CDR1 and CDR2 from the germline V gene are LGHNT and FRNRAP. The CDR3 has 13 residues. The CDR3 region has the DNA TGTGCTAGTGTTGAGAGCTCTGGAAACACCATATATTTT. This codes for CASVESSGNTIYF.

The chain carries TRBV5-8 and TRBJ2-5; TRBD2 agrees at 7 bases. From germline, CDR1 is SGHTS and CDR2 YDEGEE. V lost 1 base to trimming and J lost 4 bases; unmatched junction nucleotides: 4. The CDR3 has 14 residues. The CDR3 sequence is CASSLRGVRETQYF. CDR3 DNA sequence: TGTGCCAGCAGCTTGCGGGGGGTAAGAGAGACCCAGTACTTC.

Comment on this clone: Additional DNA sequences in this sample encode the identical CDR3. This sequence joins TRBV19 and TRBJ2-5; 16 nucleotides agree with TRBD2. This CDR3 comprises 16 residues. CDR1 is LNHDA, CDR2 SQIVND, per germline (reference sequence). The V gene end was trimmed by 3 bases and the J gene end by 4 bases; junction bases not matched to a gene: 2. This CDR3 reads CASSMGLAGGRETQYF. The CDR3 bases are TGTGCCAGTAGTATGGGACTAGCGGGGGGGCGAGAGACCCAGTACTTC.

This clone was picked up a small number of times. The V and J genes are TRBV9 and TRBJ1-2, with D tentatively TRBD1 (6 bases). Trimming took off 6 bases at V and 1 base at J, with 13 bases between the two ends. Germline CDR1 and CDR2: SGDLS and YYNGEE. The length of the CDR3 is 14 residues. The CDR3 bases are TGTGCCAGCACCAGCACAGGGTTTAACTATGGCTACACCTTC. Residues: CASTSTGFNYGYTF.

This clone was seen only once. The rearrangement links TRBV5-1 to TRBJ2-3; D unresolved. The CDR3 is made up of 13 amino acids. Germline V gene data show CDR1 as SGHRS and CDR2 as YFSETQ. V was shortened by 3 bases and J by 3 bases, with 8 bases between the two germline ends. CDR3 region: CASSSGWTDTQYF. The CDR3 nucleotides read TGCGCCAGCAGCTCAGGTTGGACAGATACGCAGTATTTT.

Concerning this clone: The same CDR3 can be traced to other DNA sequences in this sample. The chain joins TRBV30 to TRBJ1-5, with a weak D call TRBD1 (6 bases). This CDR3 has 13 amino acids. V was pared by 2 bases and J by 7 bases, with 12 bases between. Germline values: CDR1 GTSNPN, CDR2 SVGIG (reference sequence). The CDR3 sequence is CAWSLQGGQPQHF. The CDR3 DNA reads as TGTGCCTGGAGTCTACAGGGCGGCCAGCCCCAGCATTTT.

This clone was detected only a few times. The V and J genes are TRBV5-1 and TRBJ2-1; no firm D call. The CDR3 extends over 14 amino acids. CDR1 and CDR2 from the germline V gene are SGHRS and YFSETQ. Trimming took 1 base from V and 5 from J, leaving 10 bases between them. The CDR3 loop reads CASSLTRIDNEQFF. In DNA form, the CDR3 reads TGCGCCAGCAGCTTGACCAGGATTGACAATGAGCAGTTCTTC.

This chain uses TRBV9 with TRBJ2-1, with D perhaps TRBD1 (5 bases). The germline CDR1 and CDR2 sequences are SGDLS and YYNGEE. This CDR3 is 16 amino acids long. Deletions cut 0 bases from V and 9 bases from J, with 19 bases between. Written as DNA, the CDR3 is TGTGCCAGCAGCGTAGGGGGCCAGCGCGGCCTTTCTGAGCAGTTCTTC. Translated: CASSVGGQRGLSEQFF.

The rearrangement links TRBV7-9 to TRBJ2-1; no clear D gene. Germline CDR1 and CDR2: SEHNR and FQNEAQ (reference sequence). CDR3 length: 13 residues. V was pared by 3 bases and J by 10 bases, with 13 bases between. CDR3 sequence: CASSLGNSPEQFF. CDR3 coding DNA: TGTGCCAGCAGCTTGGGTAACAGTCCCGAGCAGTTCTTC.

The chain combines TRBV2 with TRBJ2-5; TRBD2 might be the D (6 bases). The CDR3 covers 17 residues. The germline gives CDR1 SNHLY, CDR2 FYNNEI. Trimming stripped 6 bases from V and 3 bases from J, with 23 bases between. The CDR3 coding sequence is TGTGCCAGCAGGAGTGGTGTTTTGGCGGGGCGCGAAGAGACCCAGTACTTC. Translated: CASRSGVLAGREETQYF.

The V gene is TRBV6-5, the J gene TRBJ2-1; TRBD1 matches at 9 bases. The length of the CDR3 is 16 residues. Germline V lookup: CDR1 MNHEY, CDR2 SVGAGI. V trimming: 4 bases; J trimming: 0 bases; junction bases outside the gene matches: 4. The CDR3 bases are TGTGCCAGCAGTTGGACAGGGGAAAGCTCCTACAATGAGCAGTTCTTC. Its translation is CASSWTGESSYNEQFF.

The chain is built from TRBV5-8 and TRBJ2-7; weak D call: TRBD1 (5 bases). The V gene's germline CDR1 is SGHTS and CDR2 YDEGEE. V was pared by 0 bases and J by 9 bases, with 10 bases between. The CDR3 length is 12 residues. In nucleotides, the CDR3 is TGTGCCAGCAGCTTGGGACAGTTGTTGCAGTACTTC. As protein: CASSLGQLLQYF.

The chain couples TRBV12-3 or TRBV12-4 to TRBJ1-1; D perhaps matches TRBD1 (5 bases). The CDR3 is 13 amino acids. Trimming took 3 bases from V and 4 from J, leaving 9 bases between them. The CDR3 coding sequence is TGTGCCAGCAGTTTTTACGGGGGCACTGAAGCTTTCTTT. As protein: CASSFYGGTEAFF.

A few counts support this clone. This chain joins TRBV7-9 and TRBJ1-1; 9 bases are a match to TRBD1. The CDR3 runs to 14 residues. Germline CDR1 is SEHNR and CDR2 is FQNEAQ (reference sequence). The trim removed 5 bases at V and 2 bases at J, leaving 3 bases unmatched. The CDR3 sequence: CASSLGQGNTEAFF. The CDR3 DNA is TGTGCCAGCAGCCTGGGACAGGGAAACACTGAAGCTTTCTTT.

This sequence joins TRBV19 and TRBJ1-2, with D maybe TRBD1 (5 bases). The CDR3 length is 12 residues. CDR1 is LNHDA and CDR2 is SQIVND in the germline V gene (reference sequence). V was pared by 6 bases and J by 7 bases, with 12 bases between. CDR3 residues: CASSVPRGGYTF. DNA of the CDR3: TGTGCCAGTAGCGTCCCTAGGGGTGGCTACACCTTC. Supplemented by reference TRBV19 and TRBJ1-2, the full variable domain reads DGGITQSPKYLFRKEGQNVTLSCEQNLNHDAMYWYRQDPGQGLRLIYYSQIVNDFQKGDIAEGYSVSREKKESFPLTVTSAQKNPTAFYLCASSVPRGGYTFGSGTRLTVV.

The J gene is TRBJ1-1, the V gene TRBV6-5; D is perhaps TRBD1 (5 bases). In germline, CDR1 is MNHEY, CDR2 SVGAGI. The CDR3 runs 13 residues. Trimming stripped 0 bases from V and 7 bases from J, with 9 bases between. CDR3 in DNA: TGTGCCAGCAGTTACTCGGTGACAGTTGAAGCTTTCTTT. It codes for CASSYSVTVEAFF.

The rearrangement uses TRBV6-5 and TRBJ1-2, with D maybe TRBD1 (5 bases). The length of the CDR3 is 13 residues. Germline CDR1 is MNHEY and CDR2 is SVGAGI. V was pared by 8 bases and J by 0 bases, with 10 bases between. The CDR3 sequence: CASQRQSNYGYTF. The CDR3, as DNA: TGTGCCAGCCAAAGACAGTCTAACTATGGCTACACCTTC.

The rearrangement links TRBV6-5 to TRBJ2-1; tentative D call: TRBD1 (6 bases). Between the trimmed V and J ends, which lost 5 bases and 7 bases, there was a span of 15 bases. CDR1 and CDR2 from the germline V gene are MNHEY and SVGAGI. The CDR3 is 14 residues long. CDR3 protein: CASSKSRDTNEQFF. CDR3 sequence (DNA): TGTGCCAGCAGTAAATCTCGGGACACTAATGAGCAGTTCTTC.

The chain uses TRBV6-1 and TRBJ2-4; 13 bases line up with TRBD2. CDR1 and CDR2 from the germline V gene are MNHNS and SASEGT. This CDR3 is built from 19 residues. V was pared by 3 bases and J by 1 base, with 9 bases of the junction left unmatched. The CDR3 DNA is TGTGCCAGCAGTGAGACTAGCGGGGGGCCTCCCTGGGCCAAAAACATTCAGTACTTC. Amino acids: CASSETSGGPPWAKNIQYF.

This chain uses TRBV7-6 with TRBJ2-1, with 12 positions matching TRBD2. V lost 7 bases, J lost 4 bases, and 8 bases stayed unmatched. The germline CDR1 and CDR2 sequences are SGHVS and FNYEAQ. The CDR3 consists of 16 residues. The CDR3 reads CASIASGGASYNEQFF. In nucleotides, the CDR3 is TGTGCCAGCATTGCTAGCGGGGGGGCCTCATACAATGAGCAGTTCTTC.

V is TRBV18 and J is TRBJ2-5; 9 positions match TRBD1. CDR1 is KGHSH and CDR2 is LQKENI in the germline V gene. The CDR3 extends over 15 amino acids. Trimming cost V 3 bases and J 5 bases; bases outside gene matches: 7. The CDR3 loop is CASSPHRGPGETQYF. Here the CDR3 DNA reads TGTGCCAGCTCACCCCACAGGGGGCCGGGCGAGACCCAGTACTTC.

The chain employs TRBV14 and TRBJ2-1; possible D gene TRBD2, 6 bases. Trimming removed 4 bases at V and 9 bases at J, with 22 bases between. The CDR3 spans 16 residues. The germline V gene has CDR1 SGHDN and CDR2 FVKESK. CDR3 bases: TGTGCCAGCAGCCTCTTATCCGGGACTCCTGGGTCTGAGCAGTTCTTC. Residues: CASSLLSGTPGSEQFF.

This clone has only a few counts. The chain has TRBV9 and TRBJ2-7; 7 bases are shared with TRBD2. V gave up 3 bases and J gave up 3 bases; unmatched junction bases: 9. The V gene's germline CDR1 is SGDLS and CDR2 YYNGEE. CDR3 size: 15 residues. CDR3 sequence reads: CASSAELGGIYEQYF. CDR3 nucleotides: TGTGCCAGCAGCGCAGAGCTGGGGGGGATCTACGAGCAGTACTTC.

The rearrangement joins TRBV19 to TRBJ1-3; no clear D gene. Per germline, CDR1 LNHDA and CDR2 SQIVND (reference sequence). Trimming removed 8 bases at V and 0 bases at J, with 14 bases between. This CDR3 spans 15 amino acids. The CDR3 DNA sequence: TGTGCCAGTGCCCGCGGGTACGGCTCTGGAAACACCATATATTTT. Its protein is CASARGYGSGNTIYF.

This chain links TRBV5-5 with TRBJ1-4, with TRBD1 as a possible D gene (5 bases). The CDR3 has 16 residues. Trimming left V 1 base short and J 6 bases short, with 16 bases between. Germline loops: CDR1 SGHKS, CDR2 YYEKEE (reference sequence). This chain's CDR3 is CASSLIGSSGYEKLFF. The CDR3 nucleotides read TGTGCCAGCAGCTTGATTGGTTCGTCAGGGTATGAAAAACTGTTTTTT.

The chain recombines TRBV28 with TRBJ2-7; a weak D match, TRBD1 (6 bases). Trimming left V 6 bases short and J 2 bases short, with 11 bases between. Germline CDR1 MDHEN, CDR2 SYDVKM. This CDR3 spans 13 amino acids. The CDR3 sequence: CASRAGTTYEQYF. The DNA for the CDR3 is TGTGCCAGCAGAGCAGGGACAACCTACGAGCAGTACTTC. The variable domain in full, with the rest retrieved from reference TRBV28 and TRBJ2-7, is DVKVTQSSRYLVKRTGEKVFLECVQDMDHENMFWYRQDPGLGLRLIYFSYDVKMKEKGDIPEGYSVSREKKERFSLILESASTNQTSMYLCASRAGTTYEQYFGPGTRLTVT.